Detailed here is one T cell receptor beta chain. Its antigen has not been determined. Base quality data are lacking; no much larger clone is found one base away. TCRbeta CDR3 regions were amplified from genomic DNA using the immunoSEQ Assay, a bias-controlled multiplex PCR. As for the original processing: The number of nucleated cells in each sample was estimated by amplification of reference gene primers within the assay. To quantify the absolute abundance of each unique TCRbeta CDR3 rearrangement, sequence reads were collapsed and filtered. For each sample, productive Simpson clonality was calculated as the square root of Simpson's diversity index across productive rearrangements. Drawn from immuneACCESS, this table holds only the in-frame rearrangements with V and J called that TCRdb kept. Clones are partly lost; checked studies trace under half to an unresolved V gene and leave the rest unexplained. The DNA was the basis for D and trimming; V, J and clone size are from that table. Counted in this sample were fewer than 150,000 clones; around 82% of them appeared once. The ten top clones hold around 7.8% of the sample.

The data stem from a study of blood T cell repertoires in COVID-19 (TCRdb year 2020). The study in broad terms: Collaborator samples came from the United States, Italy and Spain and covered acute and convalescent phases of COVID-19. The prospective study material was composed of cDNA or gDNA derived from T cells, B-cell-depleted T cells, or PBMCs. Subjects who had been exposed to COVID-19, were actively infected with it, or had recovered from it provided the deeply sampled blood TCRbeta repertoires that made up the dataset. The repertoires were released in a freely available public database intended as a resource for research on the immune response to SARS-CoV-2. The samples were drawn from two sources: the first 160 participants of the ongoing ImmuneRACE study, and over 1,000 subjects contributed by 6 global collaborators. The sample metadata nearly always contained a de-identified subject ID, COVID-19 status, age in years and sex. Where HLA class I and class II types were available, the types were taken from metadata supplied by the sample provider, not from assay-based typing.

The collaborating institutions used their own protocols to collect whole blood in K2EDTA tubes. Collaborator samples were shipped for TCRbeta analysis as frozen whole blood, isolated PBMCs, or DNA extracted from either sample type. The paper's findings and limits, for the study overall: How much clinical and demographic metadata was included differed by source and by participant, and the metadata was provided uncurated.

The CDR3 contains 14 residues, cysteine and phenylalanine counted. The entry retains the CDR3 DNA only, 42 bases that are in frame from base 1. The chain links TRBV21-1 with TRBJ2-7; TRBD1 is the table's D call and was not checked against the DNA. TRBV21-1 is shown as a pseudogene. Sequenced sample: peripheral blood. The clonotype originates from a human donor in a cohort sampled during active COVID-19. The CDR3 region reads CASSKIRGYYEQYF. The DNA sequence is TGTGCCAGCAGCAAAATCAGGGGATACTACGAGCAGTACTTC.